These 28 T cell receptor beta chains came from one sample sequenced in a study of cytomegalovirus exposure and HLA in healthy donors (dated by TCRdb to about 2017). The receptor library was made with the immunoSEQ multiplex PCR assay. A mixture of 60 forward primers for TCR Vbeta segments and 13 reverse primers for TCR Jbeta segments was used in the multiplex PCR. Not all clones reach the TCRdb copy of this immuneACCESS table, which keeps in-frame sequences only. Checked studies attribute under half of the gap to unresolved V genes and leave the rest unexplained. For this sample the table gives roughly 130,000 clones, of which over 60% were detected only once. Jointly, the top ten make up just over 1% of the sample. Input material: PBMCs. The receptors were sampled from a human donor in good health.

This clone has only one observation. Written as DNA, the CDR3 is TGTGCCAGCAGCTGGCCGGGACAGGAGAATGAAAAACTGTTTTTT. Translated: CASSWPGQENEKLFF. The J gene is TRBJ1-4, the V gene TRBV7-2; 8 bases match TRBD1. The germline V gene encodes CDR1 SGHTA and CDR2 FQGNSA. After removal of 4 bases from V and 5 bases from J, the junction contained 6 bases not matched to a gene. The CDR3 totals 15 residues.

This clone was recorded once. The chain carries TRBV10-3 and TRBJ1-3; D is ambiguous. Germline-derived CDR1 and CDR2 are ENHRY and SYGVKD. V was shortened by 4 bases and J by 0 bases, with 10 bases between the two germline ends. The length of the CDR3 is 15 residues. The CDR3 loop reads CAISAVTRSGNTIYF. DNA of the CDR3: TGTGCCATCAGTGCGGTCACCCGCTCTGGAAACACCATATATTTT.

The chain is built from TRBV2 and TRBJ2-1, with 10 bases aligning to TRBD2. The CDR3 runs 15 residues. CDR1 is SNHLY and CDR2 is FYNNEI in the germline V gene. J gave up 9 bases and V 8 bases, and 13 bases lay outside the gene matches. CDR3 coding DNA: TGTGCCAGCGGCAGGGGAGCGGGGGGGCCCGGTGAGCAGTTCTTC. Its protein is CASGRGAGGPGEQFF.

The V call is TRBV6-1, the J call TRBJ1-2, with 8 bases fitting TRBD1. V dropped 7 bases and J dropped 3; count of bases not matched to a gene: 4. This CDR3 has 13 amino acids. Germline loops: CDR1 MNHNS, CDR2 SASEGT. CDR3 coding DNA: TGTGCCAGCAAAAGGACAGGGTACTATGGCTACACCTTC. It yields the protein CASKRTGYYGYTF.

V gene TRBV19 combines with J gene TRBJ1-5, with TRBD1 matching over 7 bases. CDR3 length equals 13 residues. The germline CDR1 and CDR2 sequences are LNHDA and SQIVND (reference sequence). The J segment lost 8 bases and the V segment lost 7 bases, leaving 8 bases of the junction unmatched. The CDR3 DNA reads as TGTGCCAGTAAAAACAGGGGTTTAGAGCCCCAGCATTTT. This codes for CASKNRGLEPQHF. The complete variable domain, with remaining parts taken from reference TRBV19 and TRBJ1-5, reads DGGITQSPKYLFRKEGQNVTLSCEQNLNHDAMYWYRQDPGQGLRLIYYSQIVNDFQKGDIAEGYSVSREKKESFPLTVTSAQKNPTAFYLCASKNRGLEPQHFGDGTRLSIL.

The chain uses TRBV9 and TRBJ2-7; the match to TRBD2 covers 12 bases. Germline V gene data show CDR1 as SGDLS and CDR2 as YYNGEE. The CDR3 length is 15 residues. V lost 5 bases and J lost 2; bases outside the gene matches: 5. CDR3 in amino acids: CASSVSSGGAYEQYF. CDR3 DNA sequence: TGTGCCAGCAGTGTATCTAGCGGGGGGGCCTACGAGCAGTACTTC.

CDR3 loop: CASSEAGGQQPQHF. CDR3 DNA sequence: TGTGCCAGCAGTGAAGCAGGGGGACAACAGCCCCAGCATTTT. The chain links TRBV25-1 to TRBJ1-5; 7 bases line up with TRBD1. V was pared by 2 bases and J by 7 bases, with 5 bases of the junction left unmatched. Germline lookup yields CDR1 MGHDK and CDR2 SYGVNS. The CDR3 sequence is 14 residues long.

The chain carries TRBV28 and TRBJ2-5, with D maybe TRBD2 (5 bases). Germline-derived CDR1 and CDR2 are MDHEN and SYDVKM. V was clipped by 5 bases and J by 1 base, with 17 bases between them. This CDR3 has 16 residues. The chain's CDR3 is CASSGRSVRSQETQYF. The CDR3 bases are TGTGCCAGCAGTGGCCGTAGCGTGAGGAGCCAAGAGACCCAGTACTTC.

This chain links TRBV7-2 with TRBJ2-1, with 7 bases aligning to TRBD2. The CDR3 is made up of 16 amino acids. J gave up 6 bases and V 5 bases, and 13 bases lay outside the gene matches. Germline loops: CDR1 SGHTA, CDR2 FQGNSA. The CDR3 nucleotides read TGTGCCAGCAGCCCCCCGGGCGGGGGAGTTCTCAATGAGCAGTTCTTC. Its protein is CASSPPGGGVLNEQFF. The full variable domain, its missing parts supplied by reference TRBV7-2 and TRBJ2-1, is GAGVSQSPSNKVTEKGKDVELRCDPISGHTALYWYRQSLGQGLEFLIYFQGNSAPDKSGLPSDRFSAERTGGSVSTLTIQRTQQEDSAVYLCASSPPGGGVLNEQFFGPGTRLTVL.

This chain uses TRBV7-8 with TRBJ1-2; 7 bases agree with TRBD1. V was pared by 3 bases and J by 3 bases, with 1 base of the junction left unmatched. The CDR3 length is 13 residues. CDR1 and CDR2 (germline): SGHVS, FQNEAQ. The CDR3 region has the DNA TGTGCCAGCAGCTTCGGGACAGACTATGGCTACACCTTC. Amino acids: CASSFGTDYGYTF.

V is TRBV7-8 and J is TRBJ2-7; 7 bases agree with TRBD2. J was trimmed by 3 bases and V by 1 base; bases with no gene match: 9. The germline CDR1 and CDR2 sequences are SGHVS and FQNEAQ. CDR3 length: 16 amino acids. The CDR3: CASSLDIASGIYEQYF. The CDR3 DNA sequence: TGTGCCAGCAGCTTAGACATCGCTAGCGGTATCTACGAGCAGTACTTC.

This rearrangement joins TRBV5-1 to TRBJ2-7; TRBD1 aligns across 8 bases. CDR3 size: 15 residues. V lost 0 bases to trimming and J lost 2 bases; unmatched junction nucleotides: 4. Germline assignment: CDR1 SGHRS and CDR2 YFSETQ. In nucleotides, the CDR3 is TGCGCCAGCAGCTTGGCTGGGACAGGACCCTACGAGCAGTACTTC. Encoded protein: CASSLAGTGPYEQYF.

The chain carries TRBV6-6 and TRBJ2-7; a possible D gene is TRBD1 (6 bases). The CDR3 spans 14 residues. V shed 0 bases and J shed 1 base, with 7 bases lying between them. The V gene's germline CDR1 is MNHNY and CDR2 SVGAGI (reference sequence). CDR3 nucleotide sequence: TGTGCCAGCAGTTACTCAGGGGGTTCCTACGAGCAGTACTTC. Protein: CASSYSGGSYEQYF.

The chain recombines TRBV6-6 with TRBJ1-5; D is possibly TRBD1 (5 bases). CDR1 and CDR2 (germline): MNHNY, SVGAGI (reference sequence). Trimming removed 8 bases from V and 4 bases from J, with 12 bases in between. The CDR3 sequence is 13 residues long. CDR3 sequence (DNA): TGTGCCAGCCGCGGGACGATTAATCAGCCCCAGCATTTT. Translated: CASRGTINQPQHF.

The V and J genes are TRBV18 and TRBJ1-1; D gene uncertain. V was trimmed by 0 bases and J by 6 bases, leaving 8 bases between them. From germline, CDR1 is KGHSH and CDR2 LQKENI. The CDR3 sequence is 13 residues long. The CDR3 region has the DNA TGTGCCAGCTCACCACCTGGGAGCGCTGAAGCTTTCTTT. This gives the protein CASSPPGSAEAFF. The full variable domain, rest sourced from reference TRBV18 and TRBJ1-1, is NAGVMQNPRHLVRRRGQEARLRCSPMKGHSHVYWYRQLPEEGLKFMVYLQKENIIDESGMPKERFSAEFPKEGPSILRIQQVVRGDSAAYFCASSPPGSAEAFFGQGTRLTVV.

The rearrangement joins TRBV27 to TRBJ1-4; 8 bases are a match to TRBD1. The CDR3 has 16 residues. In germline, CDR1 is MNHEY, CDR2 SMNVEV (reference sequence). J gave up 12 bases and V 6 bases, and 18 bases lay outside the gene matches. The CDR3 bases are TGTGCCAGCAGCCCTCTCGGGACAGGCGCCTTCGGGGAACTGTTTTTT. Translation gives CASSPLGTGAFGELFF.

This clone was observed a handful of times. The V and J genes are TRBV19 and TRBJ2-3; 9 bases align to TRBD2. Looked up from germline, CDR1 is LNHDA and CDR2 is SQIVND (reference sequence). V lost 3 bases to trimming and J lost 7 bases; unmatched junction nucleotides: 5. This CDR3 spans 14 amino acids. The CDR3 DNA sequence: TGTGCCAGTAGTATGCGGGGGGGTCTATATACGCAGTATTTT. This encodes CASSMRGGLYTQYF. Full variable domain (outside the CDR3, taken from reference TRBV19 and TRBJ2-3): DGGITQSPKYLFRKEGQNVTLSCEQNLNHDAMYWYRQDPGQGLRLIYYSQIVNDFQKGDIAEGYSVSREKKESFPLTVTSAQKNPTAFYLCASSMRGGLYTQYFGPGTRLTVL.

The chain has TRBV5-1 and TRBJ2-1; no clear D gene. The germline V gene encodes CDR1 SGHRS and CDR2 YFSETQ. Deletions cut 0 bases from V and 8 bases from J, with 6 bases between. The CDR3 totals 12 residues. CDR3 coding DNA: TGCGCCAGCAGCTTGGTATTCCATGAGCAGTTCTTC. Translated: CASSLVFHEQFF.

The rearrangement uses TRBV7-8 and TRBJ1-5; a weak D match, TRBD1 (5 bases). The CDR3 contains 15 residues. Germline V gives CDR1 SGHVS, CDR2 FQNEAQ. With 3 bases removed from V and 6 bases from J, the gap between germline ends came to 15 bases. Written as DNA, the CDR3 is TGTGCCAGCAGCTTGAATGAAGGGGCTGCTCAGCCCCAGCATTTT. Residues: CASSLNEGAAQPQHF.

The CDR3 nucleotides are TGTGCCAGCAGCCAAGAATGGTCCGAGGGCTTCGGGGATACGCAGTATTTT. Translation: CASSQEWSEGFGDTQYF. The chain carries TRBV4-2 and TRBJ2-3; weak D call: TRBD2 (5 bases). The CDR3 covers 17 residues. Looked up from germline, CDR1 is LGHNA and CDR2 is YNFKEQ. The germline V and J ends were trimmed by 0 bases and 6 bases, with 19 bases remaining between them.

V and J are TRBV5-4 and TRBJ2-5; TRBD2 agrees at 10 bases. The CDR3 is 20 amino acids. Per the germline V gene, CDR1 is SGHNT and CDR2 is YYREEE (reference sequence). V lost 0 bases and J lost 5; bases outside the gene matches: 19. CDR3 sequence reads: CASSLVEGRAGGLRRETQYF. As DNA, the CDR3 is TGTGCCAGCAGCTTGGTCGAGGGTCGAGCGGGGGGGCTGCGGAGGGAGACCCAGTACTTC.

On this clone itself: Mismatch with germline at one junction end may stem from a read error. J is TRBJ2-1 and V is TRBV7-2; 7 positions agree with TRBD1. The length of the CDR3 is 12 residues. CDR1 and CDR2 (germline): SGHTA, FQGNSA. The CDR3 nucleotides read TGTGCCAGCAACTTATTGGGACAGAGGCAGTTCTTC. It is translated as CASNLLGQRQFF. The variable domain in full, with the rest retrieved from reference TRBV7-2 and TRBJ2-1, is GAGVSQSPSNKVTEKGKDVELRCDPISGHTALYWYRQSLGQGLEFLIYFQGNSAPDKSGLPSDRFSAERTGGSVSTLTIQRTQQEDSAVYLCASNLLGQRQFFGPGTRLTVL.

This clone was detected once. J is TRBJ2-5 and V is TRBV4-2; the match to TRBD2 covers 10 bases. The J call may not be correct, given that the DNA end is closer to TRBJ2-7. The CDR3 sequence is 16 residues long. The germline CDR1 and CDR2 sequences are LGHNA and YNFKEQ. DNA of the CDR3: TGTGCCAGCAGCCACGGGACTAGCGCTATCTCCTACGAGCAGTACTTC. Translating gives CASSHGTSAISYEQYF.

The chain joins TRBV2 to TRBJ1-1, with D possibly TRBD1 on 5 matching bases. V lost 2 bases, J lost 1 base, and 11 bases lay in between. Germline loops: CDR1 SNHLY, CDR2 FYNNEI. The CDR3 covers 15 residues. This CDR3 is CASSETKGQNTEAFF. The CDR3 DNA follows: TGTGCCAGCAGTGAAACGAAAGGACAGAACACTGAAGCTTTCTTT.

The rearrangement uses TRBV9 and TRBJ2-7, with 10 bases fitting TRBD1. V was pared by 0 bases and J by 1 base, with 1 base of the junction left unmatched. The CDR3 consists of 15 residues. Germline V gene sequence: CDR1 SGDLS, CDR2 YYNGEE. The CDR3 DNA is TGTGCCAGCAGCGTAGGGGACAGGGGTTCCTACGAGCAGTACTTC. The encoded protein is CASSVGDRGSYEQYF.

The chain's CDR3 is CASRRGTYEQYF. CDR3 nucleotides: TGTGCCAGCAGGAGAGGGACCTACGAGCAGTACTTC. The chain recombines TRBV2 with TRBJ2-7; a possible D gene is TRBD2 (5 bases). Germline values: CDR1 SNHLY, CDR2 FYNNEI. This CDR3 contains 12 residues. V shed 6 bases and J shed 2 bases, with 8 bases lying between them.

Only one count was recorded for this clone. The rearrangement links TRBV11-3 to TRBJ1-1; no definite D call. This CDR3 region has 13 residues. Germline V lookup: CDR1 SGHNT, CDR2 YENEEA. Trimming removed 3 bases at V and 6 bases at J, with 11 bases between. The DNA for the CDR3 is TGTGCCAGCAGCTTTACCCGCGGGGCTGAAGCTTTCTTT. Protein sequence: CASSFTRGAEAFF. The variable domain in full, with the rest retrieved from reference TRBV11-3 and TRBJ1-1, is EAGVVQSPRYKIIEKKQPVAFWCNPISGHNTLYWYLQNLGQGPELLIRYENEEAVDDSQLPKDRFSAERLKGVDSTLKIQPAELGDSAVYLCASSFTRGAEAFFGQGTRLTVV.

This clone was observed a single time. The rearrangement uses TRBV6-5 and TRBJ2-3; D perhaps matches TRBD1 (5 bases). Germline V gene data show CDR1 as MNHEY and CDR2 as SVGAGI. With 5 bases removed from V and 6 bases from J, the gap between germline ends came to 18 bases. The CDR3 is 15 amino acids. The CDR3 reads CASSVWGGDSDTQYF. CDR3 in DNA: TGTGCCAGCAGTGTGTGGGGCGGTGATTCGGATACGCAGTATTTT.